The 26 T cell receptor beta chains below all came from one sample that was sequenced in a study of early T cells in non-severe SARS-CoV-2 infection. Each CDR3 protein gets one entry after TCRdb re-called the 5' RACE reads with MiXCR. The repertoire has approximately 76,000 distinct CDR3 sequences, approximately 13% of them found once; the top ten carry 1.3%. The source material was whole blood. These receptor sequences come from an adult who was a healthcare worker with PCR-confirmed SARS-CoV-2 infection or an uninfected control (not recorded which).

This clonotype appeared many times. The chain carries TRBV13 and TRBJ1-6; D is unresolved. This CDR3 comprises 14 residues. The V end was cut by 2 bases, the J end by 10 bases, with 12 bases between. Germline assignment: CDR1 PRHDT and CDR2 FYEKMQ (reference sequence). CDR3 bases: TGTGCCAGCAGCTTATCTGGGAATAGCTCACCCCTCCACTTT. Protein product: CASSLSGNSSPLHF.

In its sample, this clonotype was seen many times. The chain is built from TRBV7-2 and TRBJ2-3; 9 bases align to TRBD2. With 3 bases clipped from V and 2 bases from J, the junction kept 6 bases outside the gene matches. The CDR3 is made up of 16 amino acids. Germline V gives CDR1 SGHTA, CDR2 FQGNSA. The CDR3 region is CASSLTSGTVTDTQYF. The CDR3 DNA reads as TGTGCCAGCAGCTTGACTAGCGGCACGGTCACAGATACGCAGTATTTT.

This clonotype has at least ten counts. The CDR3 spells CASSRYGGGGPDGTEAFF. The CDR3 nucleotides are TGTGCCAGCAGCCGCTACGGCGGTGGGGGACCGGATGGGACTGAAGCTTTCTTT. The chain joins TRBV5-6 to TRBJ1-1; D is perhaps TRBD1 (5 bases). This CDR3 comprises 18 residues. The V end lost 4 bases, the J end lost 5 bases, and 27 bases lay between the germline ends. Germline assignment: CDR1 SGHDT and CDR2 YYEEEE.

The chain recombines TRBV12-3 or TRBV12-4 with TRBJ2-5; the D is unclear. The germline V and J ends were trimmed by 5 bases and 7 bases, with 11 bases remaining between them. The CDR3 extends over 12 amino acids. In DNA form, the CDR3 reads TGTGCCAGCAGTCGACGGACGGGGACCCAGTACTTC. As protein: CASSRRTGTQYF.

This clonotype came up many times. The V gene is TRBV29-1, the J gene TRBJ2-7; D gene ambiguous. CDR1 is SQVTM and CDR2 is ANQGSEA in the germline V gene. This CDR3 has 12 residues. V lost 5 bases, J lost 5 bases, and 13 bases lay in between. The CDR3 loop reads CSVRSGRDEQYF. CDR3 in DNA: TGCAGCGTTCGATCAGGCCGGGACGAGCAGTACTTC.

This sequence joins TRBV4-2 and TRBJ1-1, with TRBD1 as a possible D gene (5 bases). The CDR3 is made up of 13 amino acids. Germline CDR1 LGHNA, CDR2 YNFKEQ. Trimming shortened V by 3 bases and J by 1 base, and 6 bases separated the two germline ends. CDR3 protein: CASSHDRNTEAFF. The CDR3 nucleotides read TGTGCCAGCAGCCATGACAGGAACACTGAAGCTTTCTTT.

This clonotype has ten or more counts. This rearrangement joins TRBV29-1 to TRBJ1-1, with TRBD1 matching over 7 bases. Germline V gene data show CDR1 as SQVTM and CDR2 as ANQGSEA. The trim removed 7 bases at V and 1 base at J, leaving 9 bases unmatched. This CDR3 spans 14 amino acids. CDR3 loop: CSAPGTVENTEAFF. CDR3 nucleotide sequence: TGCAGCGCTCCTGGGACAGTCGAGAACACTGAAGCTTTCTTT.

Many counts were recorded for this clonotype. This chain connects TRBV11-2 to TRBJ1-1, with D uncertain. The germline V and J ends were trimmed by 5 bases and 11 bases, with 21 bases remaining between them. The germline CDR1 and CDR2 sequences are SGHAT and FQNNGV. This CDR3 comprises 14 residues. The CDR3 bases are TGTGCCAGCAGCATCAGTTTGTTGGGGAATGGGGCTTTCTTT. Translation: CASSISLLGNGAFF.

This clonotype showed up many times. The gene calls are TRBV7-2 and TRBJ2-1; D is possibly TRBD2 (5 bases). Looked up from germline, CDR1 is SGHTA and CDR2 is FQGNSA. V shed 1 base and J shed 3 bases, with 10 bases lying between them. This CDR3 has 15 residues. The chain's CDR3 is CASSLGADVYNEQFF. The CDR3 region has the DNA TGTGCCAGCAGCTTAGGAGCGGACGTCTACAATGAGCAGTTCTTC.

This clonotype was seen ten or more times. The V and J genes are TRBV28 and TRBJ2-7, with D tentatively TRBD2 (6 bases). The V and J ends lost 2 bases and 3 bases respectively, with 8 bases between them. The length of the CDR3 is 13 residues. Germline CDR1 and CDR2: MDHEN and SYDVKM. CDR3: CASSLGRGYEQYF. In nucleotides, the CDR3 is TGTGCCAGCAGTTTAGGGCGGGGCTACGAGCAGTACTTC.

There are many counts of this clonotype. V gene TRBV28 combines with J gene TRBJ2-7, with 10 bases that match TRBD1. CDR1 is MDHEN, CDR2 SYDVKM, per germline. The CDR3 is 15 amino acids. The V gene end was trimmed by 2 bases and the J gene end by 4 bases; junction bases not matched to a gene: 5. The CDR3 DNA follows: TGTGCCAGCAGTTTACCGGGACAGGGGACGTACGAGCAGTACTTC. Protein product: CASSLPGQGTYEQYF.

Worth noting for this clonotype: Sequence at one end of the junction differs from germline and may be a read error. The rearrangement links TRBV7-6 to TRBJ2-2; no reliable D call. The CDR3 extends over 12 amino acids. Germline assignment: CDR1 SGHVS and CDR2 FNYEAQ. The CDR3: CANSPSTGELFF. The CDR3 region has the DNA TGTGCCAACAGCCCGTCTACCGGGGAGCTGTTTTTT. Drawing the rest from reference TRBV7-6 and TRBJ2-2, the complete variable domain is GAGVSQSPRYKVTKRGQDVALRCDPISGHVSLYWYRQALGQGPEFLTYFNYEAQQDKSGLPNDRFSAERPEGSISTLTIQRTEQRDSAMYRCANSPSTGELFFGEGSRLTVL.

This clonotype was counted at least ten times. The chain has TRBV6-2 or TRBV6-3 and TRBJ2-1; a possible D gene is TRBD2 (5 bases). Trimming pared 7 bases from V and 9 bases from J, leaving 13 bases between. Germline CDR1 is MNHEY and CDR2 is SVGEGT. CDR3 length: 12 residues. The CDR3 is CASTHSSFEQFF. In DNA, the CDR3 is TGTGCCAGCACCCACTCTAGCTTTGAGCAGTTCTTC.

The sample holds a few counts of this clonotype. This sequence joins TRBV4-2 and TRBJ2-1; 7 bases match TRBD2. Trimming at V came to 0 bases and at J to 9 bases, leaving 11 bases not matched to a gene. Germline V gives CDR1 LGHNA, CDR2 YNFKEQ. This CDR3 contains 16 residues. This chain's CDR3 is CASSQDLSGRDAEQFF. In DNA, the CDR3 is TGTGCCAGCAGCCAAGATCTGTCAGGGAGGGACGCTGAGCAGTTCTTC.

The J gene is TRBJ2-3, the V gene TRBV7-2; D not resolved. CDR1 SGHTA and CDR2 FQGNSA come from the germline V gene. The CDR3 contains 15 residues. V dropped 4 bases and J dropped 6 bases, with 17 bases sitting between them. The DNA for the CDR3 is TGTGCCAGCAGCTCGAGTGGGGTCAAATGGGATACGCAGTATTTT. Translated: CASSSSGVKWDTQYF.

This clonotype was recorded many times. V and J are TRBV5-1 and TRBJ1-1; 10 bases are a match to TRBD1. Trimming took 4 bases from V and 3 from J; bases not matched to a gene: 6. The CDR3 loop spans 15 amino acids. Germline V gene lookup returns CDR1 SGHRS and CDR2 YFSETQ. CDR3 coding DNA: TGCGCCAGCAGCCGTCCCGGGACAGGGGACACTGAAGCTTTCTTT. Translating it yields CASSRPGTGDTEAFF.

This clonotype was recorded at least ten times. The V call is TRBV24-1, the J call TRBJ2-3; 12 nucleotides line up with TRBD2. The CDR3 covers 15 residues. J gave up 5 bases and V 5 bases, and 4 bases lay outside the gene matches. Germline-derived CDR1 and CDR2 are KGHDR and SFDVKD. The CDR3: CATSALAGGRDTQYF. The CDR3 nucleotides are TGTGCCACCAGTGCACTAGCGGGGGGCAGAGATACGCAGTATTTT.

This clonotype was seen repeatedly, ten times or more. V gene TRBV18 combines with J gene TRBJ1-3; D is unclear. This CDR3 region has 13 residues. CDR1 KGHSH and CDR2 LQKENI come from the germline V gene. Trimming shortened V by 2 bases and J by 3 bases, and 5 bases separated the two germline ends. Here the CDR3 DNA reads TGTGCCAGCTCACCAGGGGATGGAAACACCATATATTTT. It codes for CASSPGDGNTIYF. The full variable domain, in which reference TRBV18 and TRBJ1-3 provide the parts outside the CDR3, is NAGVMQNPRHLVRRRGQEARLRCSPMKGHSHVYWYRQLPEEGLKFMVYLQKENIIDESGMPKERFSAEFPKEGPSILRIQQVVRGDSAAYFCASSPGDGNTIYFGEGSWLTVV.

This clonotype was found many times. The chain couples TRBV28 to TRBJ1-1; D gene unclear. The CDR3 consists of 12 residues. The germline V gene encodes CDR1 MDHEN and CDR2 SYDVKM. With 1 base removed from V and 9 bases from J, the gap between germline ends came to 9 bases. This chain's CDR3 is CASSLLCNQAFF. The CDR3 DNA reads TGTGCCAGCAGTTTATTATGCAATCAAGCTTTCTTT.

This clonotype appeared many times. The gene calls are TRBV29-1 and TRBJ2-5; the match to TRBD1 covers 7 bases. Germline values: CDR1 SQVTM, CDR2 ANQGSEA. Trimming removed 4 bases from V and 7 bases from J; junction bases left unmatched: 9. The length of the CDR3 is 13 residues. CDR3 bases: TGCAGCGTTGTCAGGGGGAATAAGGGGACCCAGTACTTC. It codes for CSVVRGNKGTQYF.

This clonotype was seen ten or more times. DNA for the CDR3: TGTGCCAGCAGTTTATACGGACAGGAGGTTCATCAGCCCCAGCATTTT. The encoded protein is CASSLYGQEVHQPQHF. J is TRBJ1-5 and V is TRBV28, with 7 bases identical to TRBD1. Germline V gives CDR1 MDHEN, CDR2 SYDVKM. Trimming took 1 base from V and 5 from J; bases not matched to a gene: 8. The CDR3 loop spans 16 amino acids.

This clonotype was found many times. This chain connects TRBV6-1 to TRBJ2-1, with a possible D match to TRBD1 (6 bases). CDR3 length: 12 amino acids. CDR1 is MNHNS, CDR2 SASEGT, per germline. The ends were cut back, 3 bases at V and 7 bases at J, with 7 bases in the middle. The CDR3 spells CASSERGNEQFF. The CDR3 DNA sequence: TGTGCCAGCAGTGAGAGGGGGAATGAGCAGTTCTTC.

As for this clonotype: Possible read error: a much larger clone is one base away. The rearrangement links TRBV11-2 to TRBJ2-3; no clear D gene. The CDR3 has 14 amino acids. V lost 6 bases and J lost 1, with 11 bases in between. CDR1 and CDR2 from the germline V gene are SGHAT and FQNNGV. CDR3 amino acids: CASSPVRGTDTQYF. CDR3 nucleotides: TGTGCCAGCAGTCCCGTTCGTGGCACAGATACGCAGTATTTT. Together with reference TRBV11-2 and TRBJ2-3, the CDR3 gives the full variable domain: EAGVAQSPRYKIIEKRQSVAFWCNPISGHATLYWYQQILGQGPKLLIQFQNNGVVDDSQLPKDRFSAERLKGVDSTLKIQPAKLEDSAVYLCASSPVRGTDTQYFGPGTRLTVL.

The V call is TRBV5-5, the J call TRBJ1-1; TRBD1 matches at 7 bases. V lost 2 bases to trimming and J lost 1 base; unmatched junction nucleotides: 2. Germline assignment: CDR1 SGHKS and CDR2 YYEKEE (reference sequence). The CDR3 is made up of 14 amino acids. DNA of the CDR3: TGTGCCAGCAGCTTAACAGGGGCGAACACTGAAGCTTTCTTT. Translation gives CASSLTGANTEAFF.

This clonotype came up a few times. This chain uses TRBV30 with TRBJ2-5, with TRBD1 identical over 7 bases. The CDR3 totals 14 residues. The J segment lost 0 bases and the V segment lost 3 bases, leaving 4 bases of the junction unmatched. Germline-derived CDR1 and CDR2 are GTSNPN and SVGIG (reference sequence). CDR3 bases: TGTGCCTGGAGGAGGGGGCGGTACCAAGAGACCCAGTACTTC. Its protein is CAWRRGRYQETQYF.

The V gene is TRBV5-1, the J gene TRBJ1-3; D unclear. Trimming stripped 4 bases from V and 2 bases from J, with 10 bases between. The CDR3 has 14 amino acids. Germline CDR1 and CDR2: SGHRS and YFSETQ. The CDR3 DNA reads TGCGCCAGCAGCCCGGGAGACCCTGGAAACACCATATATTTT. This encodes CASSPGDPGNTIYF.